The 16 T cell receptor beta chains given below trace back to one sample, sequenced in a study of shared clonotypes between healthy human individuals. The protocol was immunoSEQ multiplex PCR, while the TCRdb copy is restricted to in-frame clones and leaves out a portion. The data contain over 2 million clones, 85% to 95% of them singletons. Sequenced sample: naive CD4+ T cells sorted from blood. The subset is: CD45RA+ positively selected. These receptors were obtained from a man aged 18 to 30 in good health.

CDR3 nucleotide sequence: TGTGCCAGCAGTGCCCCACAGGCAACTAATGAAAAACTGTTTTTT. Its translation is CASSAPQATNEKLFF. V and J are TRBV6-4 and TRBJ1-4; a possible D gene is TRBD1 (5 bases). The CDR3 is 15 amino acids. Germline CDR1 is MRHNA and CDR2 is SNTAGT. V lost 4 bases and J 0 bases, leaving 9 bases between the germline ends.

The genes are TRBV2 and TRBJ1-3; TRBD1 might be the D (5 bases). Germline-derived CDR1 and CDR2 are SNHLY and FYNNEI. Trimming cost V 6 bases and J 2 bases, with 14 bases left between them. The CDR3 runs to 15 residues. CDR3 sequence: CASRVDTGAGNTIYF. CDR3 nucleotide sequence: TGTGCCAGCAGAGTGGACACGGGTGCTGGAAACACCATATATTTT.

CDR3 region: CAAGTAQLAGGDDEQFF. In DNA form, the CDR3 reads TGTGCCGCGGGAACGGCGCAGTTAGCGGGGGGAGATGATGAGCAGTTCTTC. This chain joins TRBV10-3 and TRBJ2-1, with TRBD2 matching 10 bases. The CDR3 extends over 17 amino acids. Germline loops: CDR1 ENHRY, CDR2 SYGVKD. V lost 11 bases and J lost 8; bases outside the gene matches: 21.

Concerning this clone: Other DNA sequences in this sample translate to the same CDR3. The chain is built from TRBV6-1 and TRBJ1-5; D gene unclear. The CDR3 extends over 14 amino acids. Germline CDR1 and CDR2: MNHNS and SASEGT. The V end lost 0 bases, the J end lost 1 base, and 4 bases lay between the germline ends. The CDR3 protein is CASSEAGSNQPQHF. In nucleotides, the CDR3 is TGTGCCAGCAGTGAAGCGGGAAGCAATCAGCCCCAGCATTTT.

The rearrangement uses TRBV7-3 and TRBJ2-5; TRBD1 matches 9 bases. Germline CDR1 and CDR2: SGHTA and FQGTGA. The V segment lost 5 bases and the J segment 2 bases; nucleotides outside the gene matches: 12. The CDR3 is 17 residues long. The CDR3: CASSTQGGQGPQETQYF. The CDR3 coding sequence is TGTGCCAGCAGCACCCAAGGGGGACAGGGACCACAAGAGACCCAGTACTTC.

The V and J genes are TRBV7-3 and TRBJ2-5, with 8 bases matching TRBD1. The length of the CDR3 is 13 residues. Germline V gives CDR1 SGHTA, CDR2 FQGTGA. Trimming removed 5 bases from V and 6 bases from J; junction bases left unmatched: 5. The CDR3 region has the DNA TGTGCCAGCAGCCGGACAGGGACGCAGACCCAGTACTTC. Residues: CASSRTGTQTQYF. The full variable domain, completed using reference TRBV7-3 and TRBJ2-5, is GAGVSQTPSNKVTEKGKYVELRCDPISGHTALYWYRQSLGQGPEFLIYFQGTGAADDSGLPNDRFFAVRPEGSVSTLKIQRTERGDSAVYLCASSRTGTQTQYFGPGTRLLVL.

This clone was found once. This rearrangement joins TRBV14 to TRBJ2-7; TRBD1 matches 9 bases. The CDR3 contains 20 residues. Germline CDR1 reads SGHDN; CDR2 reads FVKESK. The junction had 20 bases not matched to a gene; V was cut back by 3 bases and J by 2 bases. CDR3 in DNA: TGTGCCAGCAGCCAGATAATGGACAGGGGTAAGTACGTCGCTCCCTACGAGCAGTACTTC. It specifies CASSQIMDRGKYVAPYEQYF.

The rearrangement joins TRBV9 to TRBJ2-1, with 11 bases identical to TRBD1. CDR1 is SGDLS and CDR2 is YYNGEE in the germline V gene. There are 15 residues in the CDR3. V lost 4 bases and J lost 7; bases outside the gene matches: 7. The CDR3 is CASSPDRGQRNEQFF. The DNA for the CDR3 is TGTGCCAGCAGCCCGGACAGGGGGCAAAGGAATGAGCAGTTCTTC.

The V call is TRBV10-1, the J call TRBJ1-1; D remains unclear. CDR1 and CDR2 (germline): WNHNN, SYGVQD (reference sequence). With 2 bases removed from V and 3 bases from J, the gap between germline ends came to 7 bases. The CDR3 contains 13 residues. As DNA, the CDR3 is TGCGCCAGCAGTGAGGCAGAATACACTGAAGCTTTCTTT. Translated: CASSEAEYTEAFF.

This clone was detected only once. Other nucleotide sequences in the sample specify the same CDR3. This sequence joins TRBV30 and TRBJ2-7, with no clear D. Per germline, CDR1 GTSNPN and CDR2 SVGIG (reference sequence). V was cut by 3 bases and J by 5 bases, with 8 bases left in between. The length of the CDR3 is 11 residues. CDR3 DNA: TGTGCCTGGAGAGCCCGGGACGAGCAGTACTTC. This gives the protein CAWRARDEQYF.

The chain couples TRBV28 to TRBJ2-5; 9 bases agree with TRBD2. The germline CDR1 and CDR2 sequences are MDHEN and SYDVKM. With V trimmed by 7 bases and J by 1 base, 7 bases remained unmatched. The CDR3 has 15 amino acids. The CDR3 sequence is CASNPGGGAQETQYF. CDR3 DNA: TGTGCCAGCAATCCAGGCGGGGGGGCCCAAGAGACCCAGTACTTC.

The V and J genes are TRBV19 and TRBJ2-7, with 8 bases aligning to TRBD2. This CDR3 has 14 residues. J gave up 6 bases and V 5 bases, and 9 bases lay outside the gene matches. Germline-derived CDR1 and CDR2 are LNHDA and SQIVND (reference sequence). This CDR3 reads CASSASGGPGEQYF. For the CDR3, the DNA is TGTGCCAGTAGTGCATCGGGAGGGCCTGGCGAGCAGTACTTC.

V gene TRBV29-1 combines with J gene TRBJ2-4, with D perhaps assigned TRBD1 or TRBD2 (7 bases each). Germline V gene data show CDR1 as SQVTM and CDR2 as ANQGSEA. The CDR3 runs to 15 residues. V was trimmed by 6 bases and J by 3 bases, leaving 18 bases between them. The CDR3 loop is CSVLTGDYGKNIQYF. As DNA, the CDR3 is TGCAGCGTCCTAACAGGGGACTATGGCAAAAACATTCAGTACTTC.

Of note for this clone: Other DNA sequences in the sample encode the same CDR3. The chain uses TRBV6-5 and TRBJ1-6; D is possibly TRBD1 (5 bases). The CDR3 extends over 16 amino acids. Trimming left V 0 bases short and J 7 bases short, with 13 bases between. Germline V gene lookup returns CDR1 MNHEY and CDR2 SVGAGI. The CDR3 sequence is CASSYSRDSTNSPLHF. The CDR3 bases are TGTGCCAGCAGTTACTCCCGTGACAGTACAAATTCACCCCTCCACTTT.

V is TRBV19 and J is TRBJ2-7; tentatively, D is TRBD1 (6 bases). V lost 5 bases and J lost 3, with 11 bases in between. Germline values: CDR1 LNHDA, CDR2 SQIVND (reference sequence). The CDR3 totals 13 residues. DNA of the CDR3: TGTGCCAGTAGTGCCTCAGGGGACTACGAGCAGTACTTC. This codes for CASSASGDYEQYF.

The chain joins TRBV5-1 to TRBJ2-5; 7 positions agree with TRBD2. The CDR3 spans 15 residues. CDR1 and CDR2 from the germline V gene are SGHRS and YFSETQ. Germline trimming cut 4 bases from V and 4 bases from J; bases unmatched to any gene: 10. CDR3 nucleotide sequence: TGCGCCAGCAGCGAGGTGGCGGGAGTGGTAGAGACCCAGTACTTC. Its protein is CASSEVAGVVETQYF.